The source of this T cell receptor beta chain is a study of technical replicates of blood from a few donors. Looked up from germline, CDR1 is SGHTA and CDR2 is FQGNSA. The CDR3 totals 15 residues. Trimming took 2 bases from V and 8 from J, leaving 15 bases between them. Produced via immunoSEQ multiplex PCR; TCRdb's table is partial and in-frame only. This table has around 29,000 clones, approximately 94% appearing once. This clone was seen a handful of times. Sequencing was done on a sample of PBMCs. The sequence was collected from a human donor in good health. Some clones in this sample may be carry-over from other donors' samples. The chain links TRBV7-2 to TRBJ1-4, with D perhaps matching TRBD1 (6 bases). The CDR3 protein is CASSLMRGQGEKLFF. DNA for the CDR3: TGTGCCAGCAGCTTAATGCGGGGGCAAGGGGAAAAACTGTTTTTT.